Listed below are T cell receptor beta chains from one sample, sequenced in a study of blood T cell repertoires in COVID-19. The protocol was immunoSEQ multiplex PCR, while the TCRdb copy is restricted to in-frame clones and leaves out a portion. Of 130,000 or so clones in the sample, around nine tenths were seen once. The material sequenced was peripheral blood. All receptors derive from a man aged 55-75 years with active or convalescent COVID-19. Each CDR3 is given with its conserved first and last residue. The D gene is left open where the match is weak. A clone size is listed for some rows: how often the clone was seen (once, few, many), or a class if it is expanded.

j_call	v_call	clone_size	d_call	cdr3_nt	cdr3_aa
TRBJ2-3	TRBV4-1	.	.	TGCGCCAGCAGCCCTAAGCGGGCAGGGAGCACAGATACGCAGTATTTT	CASSPKRAGSTDTQYF
TRBJ1-2	TRBV5-4	.	.	TGTGCCAGCAGTTCTGCGGCAGGGTCCCGTGGCTACACCTTC	CASSSAAGSRGYTF
TRBJ1-2	TRBV6-1	.	TRBD1	TGTGCCAGCAGTACGGGACAGTGGGGCTACACCTTC	CASSTGQWGYTF
TRBJ2-1	TRBV27	.	TRBD2	TGTGCCAGCAGTGCTAGCGGGAATGAGCAGTTCTTC	CASSASGNEQFF
TRBJ2-2	TRBV9	.	TRBD1	TGTGCCAGCAGCGTAGAAGGCAGGGGGACCGGGGAGCTGTTTTTT	CASSVEGRGTGELFF
TRBJ1-1	TRBV6-5	.	.	TGTGCCAGCAGTTCCCGGGAAGGGACTGAAGCTTTCTTT	CASSSREGTEAFF
TRBJ2-5	TRBV11-2	.	TRBD2	TGTGCCAGCAGCCCTGGACTAGCGGGAGGCGAGACCCAGTACTTC	CASSPGLAGGETQYF
TRBJ2-4	TRBV19	.	.	TGTGCCAGTAGTTTTCGGGTCCCCCCGGAGAACATTCAGTACTTC	CASSFRVPPENIQYF
TRBJ1-3	TRBV4-3	.	.	TGCGCCAGCAGCCTAATGCAGGGATCAGGAAACACCATATATTTT	CASSLMQGSGNTIYF
TRBJ1-4	TRBV28	.	.	TGTGCCAGCATCTCGGGTCGGGGGGCCAATGAAAAACTGTTTTTT	CASISGRGANEKLFF
TRBJ2-1	TRBV7-3	.	TRBD2	TGTGCCAGCAGCTCGCCGGGACTAGCGGGAGTTAACTACAATGAGCAGTTCTTC	CASSSPGLAGVNYNEQFF
TRBJ1-2	TRBV15	once	.	TGTGCCACCAGCGGACACGTTCAGGCTTGGGGCTACACCTTC	CATSGHVQAWGYTF
TRBJ2-7	TRBV19	.	TRBD2	TGTGCCAGTAGTATCCTAGCGGGAGTTTACGAGCAGTACTTC	CASSILAGVYEQYF
TRBJ2-1	TRBV7-2	.	TRBD2	TGTGCCAGCAGCTTACATCCGGGACTAGCGGGAGTCAATGAGCAGTTCTTC	CASSLHPGLAGVNEQFF
TRBJ2-7	TRBV4-2	.	TRBD2	TGTGCCAGCAGCCACAGACTAGCGGATTCCTACGAGCAGTACTTC	CASSHRLADSYEQYF
TRBJ2-3	TRBV10-2	.	TRBD2	TGCGCCACCGACGGGGACCTAGCGGGGGGCACAGATACGCAGTATTTT	CATDGDLAGGTDTQYF
TRBJ2-7	TRBV9	once	.	TGTGCCAGCAGCGCCCGTGAGGGTCAAGCCTACGAGCAGTACTTC	CASSAREGQAYEQYF
TRBJ1-4	TRBV10-3	.	TRBD1	TGTGCCATCAGGGGGACAGGGAGCGAAAAACTGTTTTTT	CAIRGTGSEKLFF
TRBJ1-5	TRBV7-3	.	TRBD1	TGTGCCAGCAGCTTGGGGACAGGGCGTCAGCCCCAGCATTTT	CASSLGTGRQPQHF
TRBJ2-1	TRBV11-3	.	TRBD2	TGTGCCAGCAGCCCGGGACTAGCGGGAGCTCATGAGCAGTTCTTC	CASSPGLAGAHEQFF
TRBJ2-7	TRBV5-1	.	TRBD1	TGCGCCAGCAGCCTTACAGGGGGTCACTACGAGCAGTACTTC	CASSLTGGHYEQYF
TRBJ1-2	TRBV6-5	.	TRBD1	TGTGCCAGCAGTAAGGACAGGAACTATGGCTACACCTTC	CASSKDRNYGYTF
TRBJ1-3	TRBV5-1	.	.	TGCGCCAGCAGCTTGACAGGAGACTCTGGAAACACCATATATTTT	CASSLTGDSGNTIYF
TRBJ2-1	TRBV7-9	.	TRBD2	TGTGCCAGCAGCTACGGGACTAGCGGGCCCAATGAGCAGTTCTTC	CASSYGTSGPNEQFF
TRBJ2-7	TRBV5-1	.	TRBD2	TGCGCCAGCAGCTTGAGGGCGGGAGGGCCCTACGAGCAGTACTTC	CASSLRAGGPYEQYF
TRBJ2-3	TRBV5-6	.	.	TGTGCCAGCAGCTTGTCTGGCTTAGATACGCAGTATTTT	CASSLSGLDTQYF
TRBJ1-5	TRBV5-8	.	TRBD1	TGTGCCAGCAGCTTCATGGGACAGGGCCGGCAGCCCCAGCATTTT	CASSFMGQGRQPQHF
TRBJ2-6	TRBV5-4	.	.	TGTGCCAGCAGCCGAGCTATTTTTGGGGCCAACGTCCTGACTTTC	CASSRAIFGANVLTF
TRBJ1-1	TRBV5-1	.	TRBD1	TGCGCCAGCACCCTATGGGGACAGCACACTGAAGCTTTCTTT	CASTLWGQHTEAFF
TRBJ2-3	TRBV6-5	.	.	TGTGCCAGCAGTCCAGGGGGGGATACGCAGTATTTT	CASSPGGDTQYF
TRBJ1-3	TRBV6-5	.	.	TGTGCCAGCAGTTACTCGCGGTCTCTCCCTGGAAACACCATATATTTT	CASSYSRSLPGNTIYF
TRBJ1-5	TRBV6-5	once	TRBD1	TGTGCCAGCAGTACGGGACAGGGTCGCAATCAGCCCCAGCATTTT	CASSTGQGRNQPQHF
TRBJ2-7	TRBV5-1	.	.	TGCGCCAGCAGCTTGCAACTATATACATTTTCCACTAAGGTCGAGCAGTACTTC	CASSLQLYTFSTKVEQYF
TRBJ2-1	TRBV7-6	.	TRBD2	TGTGCCAGCAGCTCGACAGGACTAGCGAGCTCCTACAATGAGCAGTTCTTC	CASSSTGLASSYNEQFF
TRBJ2-5	TRBV6-5	.	TRBD2	TGTGCCAGCAGCGGACTAGCGGCCCAAGAGACCCAGTACTTC	CASSGLAAQETQYF